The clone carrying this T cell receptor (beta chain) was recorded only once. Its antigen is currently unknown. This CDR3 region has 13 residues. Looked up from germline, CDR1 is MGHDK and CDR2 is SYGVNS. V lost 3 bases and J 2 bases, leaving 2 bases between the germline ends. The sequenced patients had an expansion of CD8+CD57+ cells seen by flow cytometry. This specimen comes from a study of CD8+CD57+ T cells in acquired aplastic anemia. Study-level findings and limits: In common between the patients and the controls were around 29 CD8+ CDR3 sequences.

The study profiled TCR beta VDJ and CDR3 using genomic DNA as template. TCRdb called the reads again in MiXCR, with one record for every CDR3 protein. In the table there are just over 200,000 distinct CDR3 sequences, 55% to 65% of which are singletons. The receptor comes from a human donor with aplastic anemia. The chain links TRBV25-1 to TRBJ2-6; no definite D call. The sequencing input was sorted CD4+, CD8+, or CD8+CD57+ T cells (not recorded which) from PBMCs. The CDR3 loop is CASSEAGANVLTF. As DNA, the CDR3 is TGTGCCAGCAGTGAGGCTGGGGCCAACGTCCTGACTTTC.